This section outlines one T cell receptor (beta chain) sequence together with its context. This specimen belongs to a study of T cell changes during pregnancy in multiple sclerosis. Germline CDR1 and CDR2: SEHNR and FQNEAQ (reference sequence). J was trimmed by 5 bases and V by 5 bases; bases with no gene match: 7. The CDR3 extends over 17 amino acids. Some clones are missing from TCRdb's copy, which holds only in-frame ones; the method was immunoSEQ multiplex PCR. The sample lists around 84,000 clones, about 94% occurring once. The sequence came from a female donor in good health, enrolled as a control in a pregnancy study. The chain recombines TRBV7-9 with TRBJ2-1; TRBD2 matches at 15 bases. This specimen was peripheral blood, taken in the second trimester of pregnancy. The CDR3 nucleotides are TGTGCCAGCAGCAAACGGACTAGCGGGAGGGCCGACAATGAGCAGTTCTTC. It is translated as CASSKRTSGRADNEQFF.